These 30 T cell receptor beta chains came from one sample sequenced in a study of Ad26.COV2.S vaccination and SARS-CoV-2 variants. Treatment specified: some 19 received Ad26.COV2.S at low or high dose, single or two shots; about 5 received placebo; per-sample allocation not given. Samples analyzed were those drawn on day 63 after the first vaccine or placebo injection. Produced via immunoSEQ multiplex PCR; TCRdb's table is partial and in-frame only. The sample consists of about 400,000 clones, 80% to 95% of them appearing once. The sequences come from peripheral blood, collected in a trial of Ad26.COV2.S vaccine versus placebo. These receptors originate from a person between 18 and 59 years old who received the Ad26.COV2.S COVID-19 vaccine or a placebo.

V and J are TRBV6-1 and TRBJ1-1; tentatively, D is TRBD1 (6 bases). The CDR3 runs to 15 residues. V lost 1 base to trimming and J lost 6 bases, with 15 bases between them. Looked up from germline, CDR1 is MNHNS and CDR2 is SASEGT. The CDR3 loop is CASSEDYRARPEAFF. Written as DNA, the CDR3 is TGTGCCAGCAGTGAAGACTACAGGGCGAGACCTGAAGCTTTCTTT.

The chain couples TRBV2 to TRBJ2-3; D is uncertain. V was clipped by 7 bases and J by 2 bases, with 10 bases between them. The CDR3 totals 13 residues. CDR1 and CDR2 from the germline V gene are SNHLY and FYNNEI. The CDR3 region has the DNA TGTGCCAGCAAAGGCAAATACACAGATACGCAGTATTTT. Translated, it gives CASKGKYTDTQYF.

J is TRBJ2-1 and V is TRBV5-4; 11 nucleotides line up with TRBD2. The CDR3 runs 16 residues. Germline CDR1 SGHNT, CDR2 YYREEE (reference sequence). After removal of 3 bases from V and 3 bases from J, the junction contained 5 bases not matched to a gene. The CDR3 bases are TGTGCCAGCAGCTCGCTAGCGGGGGGCTTCTACAATGAGCAGTTCTTC. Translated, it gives CASSSLAGGFYNEQFF.

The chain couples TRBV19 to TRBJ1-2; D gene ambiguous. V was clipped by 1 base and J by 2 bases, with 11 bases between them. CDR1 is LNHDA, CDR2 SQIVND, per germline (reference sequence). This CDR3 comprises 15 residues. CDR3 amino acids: CASSIGIGTNYGYTF. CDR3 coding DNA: TGTGCCAGTAGTATAGGCATTGGCACAAACTATGGCTACACCTTC.

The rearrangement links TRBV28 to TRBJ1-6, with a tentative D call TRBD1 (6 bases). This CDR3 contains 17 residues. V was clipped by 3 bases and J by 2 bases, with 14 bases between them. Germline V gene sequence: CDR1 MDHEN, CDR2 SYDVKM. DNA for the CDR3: TGTGCCAGCAGTTTGGTTTCAGGGGATACCTATAATTCACCCCTCCACTTT. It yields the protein CASSLVSGDTYNSPLHF.

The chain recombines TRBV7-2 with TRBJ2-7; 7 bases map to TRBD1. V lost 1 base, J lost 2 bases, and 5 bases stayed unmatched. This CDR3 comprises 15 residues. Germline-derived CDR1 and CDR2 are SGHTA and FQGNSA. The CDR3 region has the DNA TGTGCCAGCAGCTTAGGTCCCGGGACAGCCTACGAGCAGTACTTC. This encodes CASSLGPGTAYEQYF.

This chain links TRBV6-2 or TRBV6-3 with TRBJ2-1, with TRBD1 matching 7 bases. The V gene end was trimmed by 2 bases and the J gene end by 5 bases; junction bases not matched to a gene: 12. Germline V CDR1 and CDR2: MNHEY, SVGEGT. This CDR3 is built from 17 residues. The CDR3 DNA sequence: TGTGCCAGCAGTTACGGGGACAGCGGCGGCCCCGACAATGAGCAGTTCTTC. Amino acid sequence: CASSYGDSGGPDNEQFF.

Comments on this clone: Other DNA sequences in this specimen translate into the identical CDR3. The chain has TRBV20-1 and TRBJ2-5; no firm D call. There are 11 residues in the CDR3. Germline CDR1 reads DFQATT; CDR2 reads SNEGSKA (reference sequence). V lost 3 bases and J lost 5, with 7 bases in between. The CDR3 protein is CSASPGETQYF. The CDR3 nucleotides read TGCAGTGCTAGTCCGGGCGAGACCCAGTACTTC.

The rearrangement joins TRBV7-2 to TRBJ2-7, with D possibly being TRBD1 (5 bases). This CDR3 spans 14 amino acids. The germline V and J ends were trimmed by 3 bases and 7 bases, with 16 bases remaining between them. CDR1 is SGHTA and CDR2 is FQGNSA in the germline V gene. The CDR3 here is CASSFLTGHGEQYF. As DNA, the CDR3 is TGTGCCAGCAGCTTTCTCACCGGACACGGGGAGCAGTACTTC.

The CDR3 nucleotides read TGTGCCAGCAGTTTGACTAGCACGGAGACCCAGTACTTC. Translated, it gives CASSLTSTETQYF. This chain uses TRBV12-3 or TRBV12-4 with TRBJ2-5; 7 bases map to TRBD2. J was trimmed by 5 bases and V by 3 bases; bases with no gene match: 3. The CDR3 runs to 13 residues.

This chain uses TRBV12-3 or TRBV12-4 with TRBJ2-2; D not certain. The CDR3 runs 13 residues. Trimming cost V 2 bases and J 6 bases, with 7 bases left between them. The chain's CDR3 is CASSLRSPGELFF. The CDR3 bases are TGTGCCAGCAGTTTAAGGTCGCCCGGGGAGCTGTTTTTT.

The CDR3 region is CASSLRSGQNNSPLHF. The DNA of the CDR3 is TGTGCCAGCAGCTTGCGATCTGGACAGAATAATTCACCCCTCCACTTT. This chain links TRBV5-5 with TRBJ1-6; possible D gene TRBD1, 6 bases. With 1 base removed from V and 5 bases from J, the gap between germline ends came to 13 bases. This CDR3 contains 16 residues. The germline CDR1 and CDR2 sequences are SGHKS and YYEKEE (reference sequence).

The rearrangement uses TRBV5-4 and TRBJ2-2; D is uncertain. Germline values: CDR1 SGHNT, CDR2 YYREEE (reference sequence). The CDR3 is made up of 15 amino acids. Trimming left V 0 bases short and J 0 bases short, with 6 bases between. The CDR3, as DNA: TGTGCCAGCAGCTTGGTTTCAGCGAACACCGGGGAGCTGTTTTTT. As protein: CASSLVSANTGELFF.

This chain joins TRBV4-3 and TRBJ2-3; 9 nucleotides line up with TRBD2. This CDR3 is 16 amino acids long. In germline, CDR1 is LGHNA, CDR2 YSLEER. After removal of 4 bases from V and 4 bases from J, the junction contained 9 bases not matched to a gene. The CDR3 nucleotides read TGCGCCAGCAGCCGGCGAGCTAGCGGGGTGGCAGATACGCAGTATTTT. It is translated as CASSRRASGVADTQYF.

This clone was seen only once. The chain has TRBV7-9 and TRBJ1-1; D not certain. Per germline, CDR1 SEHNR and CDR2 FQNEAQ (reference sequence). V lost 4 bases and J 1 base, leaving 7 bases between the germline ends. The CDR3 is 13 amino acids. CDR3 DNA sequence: TGTGCCAGCAGCTCTCGGCAGAACACTGAAGCTTTCTTT. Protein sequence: CASSSRQNTEAFF.

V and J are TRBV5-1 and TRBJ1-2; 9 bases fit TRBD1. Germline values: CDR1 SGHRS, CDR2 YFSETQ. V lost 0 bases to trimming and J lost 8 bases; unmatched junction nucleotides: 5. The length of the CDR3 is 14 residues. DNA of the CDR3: TGCGCCAGCAGCTTGGATCCGGGACAGGGAGGCTACACCTTC. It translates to CASSLDPGQGGYTF.

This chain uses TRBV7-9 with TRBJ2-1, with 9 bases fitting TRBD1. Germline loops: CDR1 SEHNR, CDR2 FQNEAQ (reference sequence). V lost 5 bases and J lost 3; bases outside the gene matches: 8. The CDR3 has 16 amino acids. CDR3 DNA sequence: TGTGCCAGCAGCCTAACACAGGGGGCGCGCTACAATGAGCAGTTCTTC. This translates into CASSLTQGARYNEQFF. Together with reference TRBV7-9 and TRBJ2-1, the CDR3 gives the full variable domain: DTGVSQNPRHKITKRGQNVTFRCDPISEHNRLYWYRQTLGQGPEFLTYFQNEAQLEKSRLLSDRFSAERPKGSFSTLEIQRTEQGDSAMYLCASSLTQGARYNEQFFGPGTRLTVL.

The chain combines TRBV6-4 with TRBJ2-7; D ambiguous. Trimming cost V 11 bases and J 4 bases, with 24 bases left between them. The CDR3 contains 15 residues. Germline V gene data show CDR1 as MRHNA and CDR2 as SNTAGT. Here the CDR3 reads CAVRWESCTLYEQYF. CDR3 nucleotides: TGTGCCGTCCGCTGGGAATCATGTACTCTGTACGAGCAGTACTTC.

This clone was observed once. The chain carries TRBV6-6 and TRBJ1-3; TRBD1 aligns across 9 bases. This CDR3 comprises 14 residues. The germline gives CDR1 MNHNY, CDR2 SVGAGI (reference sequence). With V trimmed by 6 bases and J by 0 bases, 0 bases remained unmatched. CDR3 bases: TGTGCCAGCAGGACAGGGGGCTCTGGAAACACCATATATTTT. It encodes CASRTGGSGNTIYF.

The CDR3 DNA follows: TGTGCCAGTGATTATGGCACCGGGGAGCTGTTTTTT. Translated: CASDYGTGELFF. V is TRBV19 and J is TRBJ2-2, with D unresolved. CDR3 size: 12 residues. Per germline, CDR1 LNHDA and CDR2 SQIVND (reference sequence). V was clipped by 8 bases and J by 4 bases, with 8 bases between them.

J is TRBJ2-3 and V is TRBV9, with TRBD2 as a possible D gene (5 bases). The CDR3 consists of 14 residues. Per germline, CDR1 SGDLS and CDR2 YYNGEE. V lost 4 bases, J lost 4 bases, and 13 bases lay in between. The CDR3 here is CASSIGGSADTQYF. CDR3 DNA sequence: TGTGCCAGCAGCATCGGAGGTTCAGCAGATACGCAGTATTTT. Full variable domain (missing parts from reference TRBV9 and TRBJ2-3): DSGVTQTPKHLITATGQRVTLRCSPRSGDLSVYWYQQSLDQGLQFLIQYYNGEERAKGNILERFSAQQFPDLHSELNLSSLELGDSALYFCASSIGGSADTQYFGPGTRLTVL.

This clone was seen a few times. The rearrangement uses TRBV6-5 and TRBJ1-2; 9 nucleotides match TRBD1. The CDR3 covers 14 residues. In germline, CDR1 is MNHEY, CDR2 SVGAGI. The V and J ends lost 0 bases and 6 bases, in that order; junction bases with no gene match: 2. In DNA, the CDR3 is TGTGCCAGCAGTTACTCCAGGACAGGGGATGGCTACACCTTC. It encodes CASSYSRTGDGYTF.

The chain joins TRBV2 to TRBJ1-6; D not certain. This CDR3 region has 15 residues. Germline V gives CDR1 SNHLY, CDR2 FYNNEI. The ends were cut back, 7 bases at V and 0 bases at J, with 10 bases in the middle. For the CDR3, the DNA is TGTGCCAGCAATCAGGCCCGCTCCTATAATTCACCCCTCCACTTT. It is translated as CASNQARSYNSPLHF.

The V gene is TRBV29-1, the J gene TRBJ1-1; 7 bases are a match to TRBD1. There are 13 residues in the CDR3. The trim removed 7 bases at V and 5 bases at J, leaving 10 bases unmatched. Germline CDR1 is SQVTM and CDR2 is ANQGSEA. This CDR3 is CSGRDRVGTEAFF. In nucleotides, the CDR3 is TGCAGCGGGAGAGACAGGGTTGGGACTGAAGCTTTCTTT.

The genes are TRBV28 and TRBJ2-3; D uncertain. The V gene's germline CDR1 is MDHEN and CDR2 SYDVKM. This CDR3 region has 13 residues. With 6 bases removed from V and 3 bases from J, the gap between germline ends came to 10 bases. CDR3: CASSPWITDTQYF. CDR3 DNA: TGTGCCAGCAGCCCGTGGATAACAGATACGCAGTATTTT.

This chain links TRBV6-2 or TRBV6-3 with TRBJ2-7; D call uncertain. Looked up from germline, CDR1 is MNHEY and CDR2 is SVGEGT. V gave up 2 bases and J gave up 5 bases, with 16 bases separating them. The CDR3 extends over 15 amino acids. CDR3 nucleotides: TGTGCCAGCAGTTACCTCGGTCCTGGGGTAAACGAGCAGTACTTC. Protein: CASSYLGPGVNEQYF.

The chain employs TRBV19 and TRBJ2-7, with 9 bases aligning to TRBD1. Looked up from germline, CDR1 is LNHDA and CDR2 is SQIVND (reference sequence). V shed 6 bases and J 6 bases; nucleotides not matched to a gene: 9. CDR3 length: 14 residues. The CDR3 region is CASRPTGGSREQYF. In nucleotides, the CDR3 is TGTGCCAGTAGACCGACAGGGGGGTCTCGCGAGCAGTACTTC.

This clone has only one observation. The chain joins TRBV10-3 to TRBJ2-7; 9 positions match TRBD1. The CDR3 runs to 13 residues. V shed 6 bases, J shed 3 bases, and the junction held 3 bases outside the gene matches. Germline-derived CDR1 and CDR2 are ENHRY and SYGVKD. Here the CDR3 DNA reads TGTGCCATCAGCCCGGGACAGGGCTACGAGCAGTACTTC. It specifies CAISPGQGYEQYF.

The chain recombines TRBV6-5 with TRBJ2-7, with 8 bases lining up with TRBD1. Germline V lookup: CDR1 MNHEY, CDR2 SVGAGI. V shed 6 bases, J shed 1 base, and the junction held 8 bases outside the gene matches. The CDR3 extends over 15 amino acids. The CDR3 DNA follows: TGTGCCAGCAGGACCGGGACAGGAACTTCCTACGAGCAGTACTTC. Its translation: CASRTGTGTSYEQYF.

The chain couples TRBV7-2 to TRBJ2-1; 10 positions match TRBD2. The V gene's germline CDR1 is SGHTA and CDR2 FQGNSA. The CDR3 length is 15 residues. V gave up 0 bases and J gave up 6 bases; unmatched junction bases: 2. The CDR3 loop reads CASSLALAGGNEQFF. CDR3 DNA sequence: TGTGCCAGCAGCTTAGCGTTAGCGGGGGGCAATGAGCAGTTCTTC.